This entry lists 14 T cell receptor beta chains sequenced from one sample in a study of CD8+CD57+ T cells in acquired aplastic anemia. Genomic DNA constituted the template upon which TCR beta VDJ and CDR3 profiling was performed. MiXCR, applied by TCRdb to the reads, yields one record per CDR3 protein. This table has about 150,000 distinct CDR3 sequences, 52% appearing once. Patients chosen for sequencing had shown CD8+CD57+ cell expansion by flow cytometry. Source material: sorted CD4+, CD8+, or CD8+CD57+ T cells (not recorded which) from PBMCs. Source of these receptors: a human donor with aplastic anemia.

A word on this clonotype: A much larger clonotype is one base distant, so this may be a read error. This sequence joins TRBV19 and TRBJ2-5; D is tentatively TRBD1 or TRBD2 (5 bases each). The CDR3 spans 18 residues. Germline-derived CDR1 and CDR2 are LNHDA and SQIVND (reference sequence). V shed 5 bases and J shed 2 bases, with 24 bases lying between them. CDR3 residues: CASSATVRAGADQETQYF. DNA for the CDR3: TGTGCCAGTAGTGCCACGGTGCGGGCCGGGGCAGATCAAGAGACCCAGTACTTC.

At least ten counts were recorded for this clonotype. The junction shows a germline mismatch at one end, possibly a read error. V is TRBV7-9 and J is TRBJ2-7; maybe TRBD2 (6 bases). There are 11 residues in the CDR3. Germline loops: CDR1 SEHNR, CDR2 FQNEAQ (reference sequence). The CDR3: CASSSDREPRF. The CDR3 bases are TGTGCCAGCAGCTCGGACCGGGAGCCACGCTTC.

The V and J genes are TRBV5-5 and TRBJ2-7; D is uncertain. Deletions cut 0 bases from V and 7 bases from J, with 17 bases between. The CDR3 is 15 residues long. CDR1 and CDR2 from the germline V gene are SGHKS and YYEKEE (reference sequence). The CDR3 DNA reads TGTGCCAGCAGCTTGGGGACGGGTAGTACAACGGAGCAGTACTTC. This codes for CASSLGTGSTTEQYF. The full variable domain, rest sourced from reference TRBV5-5 and TRBJ2-7, is DAGVTQSPTHLIKTRGQQVTLRCSPISGHKSVSWYQQVLGQGPQFIFQYYEKEERGRGNFPDRFSARQFPNYSSELNVNALLLGDSALYLCASSLGTGSTTEQYFGPGTRLTVT.

The rearrangement links TRBV19 to TRBJ1-4, with 7 bases matching TRBD1. Germline-derived CDR1 and CDR2 are LNHDA and SQIVND (reference sequence). This CDR3 is 15 amino acids long. Unmatched junction bases numbered 9, after V lost 4 bases and J lost 7 bases. CDR3 nucleotides: TGTGCCAGTAGTACGCTTGGAGGACAGGTTGAAAAACTGTTTTTT. Translation: CASSTLGGQVEKLFF.

This clonotype has a count of ten or more. The CDR3 region has the DNA TGTGCCAGCAACCTCTGGGGGGGTCAAGAGACCCAGTACTTC. Translating it yields CASNLWGGQETQYF. The V call is TRBV5-5, the J call TRBJ2-5, with 7 bases aligning to TRBD2. Germline V gene lookup returns CDR1 SGHKS and CDR2 YYEKEE (reference sequence). J was trimmed by 2 bases and V by 6 bases; bases with no gene match: 7. The CDR3 runs 14 residues.

The V call is TRBV29-1, the J call TRBJ2-1; no clear D. The germline V and J ends were trimmed by 1 base and 0 bases, with 7 bases remaining between them. The CDR3 has 14 amino acids. Germline V gene lookup returns CDR1 SQVTM and CDR2 ANQGSEA. CDR3 region: CSVEVGSSYNEQFF. As DNA, the CDR3 is TGCAGCGTTGAAGTGGGCAGCTCCTACAATGAGCAGTTCTTC.

This clonotype occurred many times. V is TRBV10-2 and J is TRBJ1-5, with D maybe TRBD1 (6 bases). This CDR3 comprises 12 residues. CDR1 is WSHSY, CDR2 SAAADI, per germline. Trimming stripped 4 bases from V and 6 bases from J, with 7 bases between. CDR3 in DNA: TGCGCCAGCAGTGGGGGGCCTCAGCCCCAGCATTTT. Its protein product is CASSGGPQPQHF.

This clonotype was recorded at least ten times. This chain connects TRBV7-9 to TRBJ2-7; TRBD2 might be the D (5 bases). The CDR3 spans 15 residues. Trimming shortened V by 2 bases and J by 4 bases, and 15 bases separated the two germline ends. Germline-derived CDR1 and CDR2 are SEHNR and FQNEAQ (reference sequence). CDR3 sequence (DNA): TGTGCCAGCAGCTTACGTGTCTCCGGGGATTACGAGCAGTACTTC. Translating it yields CASSLRVSGDYEQYF.

This clonotype was recorded at least ten times. J is TRBJ1-6 and V is TRBV7-9, with D tentatively TRBD1 (5 bases). This CDR3 has 16 residues. V was clipped by 5 bases and J by 8 bases, with 19 bases between them. Germline-derived CDR1 and CDR2 are SEHNR and FQNEAQ (reference sequence). The CDR3 spells CASSASSGRVDSPLHF. CDR3 nucleotide sequence: TGTGCCAGCAGCGCCTCCTCAGGCAGGGTGGATTCACCCCTCCACTTT. Combining the CDR3 with reference TRBV7-9 and TRBJ1-6 gives the whole variable domain DTGVSQNPRHKITKRGQNVTFRCDPISEHNRLYWYRQTLGQGPEFLTYFQNEAQLEKSRLLSDRFSAERPKGSFSTLEIQRTEQGDSAMYLCASSASSGRVDSPLHFGNGTRLTVT.

This rearrangement joins TRBV27 to TRBJ1-1, with a weak D call TRBD1 (5 bases). The CDR3 consists of 16 residues. Germline lookup yields CDR1 MNHEY and CDR2 SMNVEV (reference sequence). Between the trimmed V and J ends, which lost 3 bases and 5 bases, there was a span of 19 bases. For the CDR3, the DNA is TGTGCCAGCAGTTTCGGGGCGGGCCAACGGGGGACTGAAGCTTTCTTT. Encoded protein: CASSFGAGQRGTEAFF.

This clonotype was picked up many times. The V call is TRBV10-1, the J call TRBJ1-1; weak D call: TRBD1 (6 bases). Germline CDR1 reads WNHNN; CDR2 reads SYGVQD (reference sequence). The V end was cut by 6 bases, the J end by 7 bases, with 12 bases between. This CDR3 is 12 amino acids long. Here the CDR3 reads CASRAPTGEAFF. CDR3 bases: TGCGCCAGCAGAGCCCCGACAGGTGAAGCTTTCTTT.

This chain uses TRBV10-3 with TRBJ1-2; D gene unclear. The CDR3 is made up of 14 amino acids. With 2 bases removed from V and 4 bases from J, the gap between germline ends came to 11 bases. Germline CDR1 reads ENHRY; CDR2 reads SYGVKD. The CDR3 protein is CAISEPGRTYGYTF. The CDR3 DNA follows: TGTGCCATCAGTGAGCCTGGACGGACCTATGGCTACACCTTC.

This clonotype appeared many times. V is TRBV7-3 and J is TRBJ2-5; 12 bases fit TRBD2. CDR3 size: 17 residues. V shed 0 bases and J 2 bases; nucleotides not matched to a gene: 4. Germline lookup yields CDR1 SGHTA and CDR2 FQGTGA. In DNA form, the CDR3 reads TGTGCCAGCAGCTTAACGTCGACTAGCGGGGGACAAGAGACCCAGTACTTC. This gives the protein CASSLTSTSGGQETQYF.

This chain links TRBV7-8 with TRBJ2-7; possibly TRBD1 for D (6 bases). This CDR3 has 13 residues. The germline V and J ends were trimmed by 5 bases and 3 bases, with 11 bases remaining between them. The germline V gene has CDR1 SGHVS and CDR2 FQNEAQ. The CDR3 nucleotides are TGTGCCAGCAGCGTTGGACAGAACTACGAGCAGTACTTC. This codes for CASSVGQNYEQYF.